These T cell receptor beta chains were read from a single sample in a study of shared clonotypes between healthy human individuals. Profiling relied on immunoSEQ multiplex PCR, and the TCRdb table lists in-frame clones only, not all of them. In the table there are 110,000 or so clones, around 68% of which are singletons. Sequenced: memory CD8+ T cells sorted from blood. The receptors were sampled from a woman younger than 45 in good health. CDR3s include the opening cysteine and the closing phenylalanine or tryptophan. The order of the fields is CDR3 DNA, CDR3 protein, V gene, J gene, D gene, clone size. The D gene is left open where the match is weak. Clone size is not always given. Where it is, it says once, few, many or a class for expanded clones.

cdr3_nt: TGTGCCAGTACCAAGAGTGTGCTGAACACTGAAGCTTTCTTT
cdr3_aa: CASTKSVLNTEAFF
v_call: TRBV19
j_call: TRBJ1-1
d_call: .
clone_size: .

cdr3_nt: TGTGCCAGCAGCTTGGGACTAGTTGTCGAGCAGTACTTC
cdr3_aa: CASSLGLVVEQYF
v_call: TRBV5-6
j_call: TRBJ2-7
d_call: .
clone_size: once

cdr3_nt: TGCGCCAGCAGCCCGGGACTAGCGGGAGTTCATGAGCAGTTCTTC
cdr3_aa: CASSPGLAGVHEQFF
v_call: TRBV10-1
j_call: TRBJ2-1
d_call: TRBD2
clone_size: .

cdr3_nt: TGTGCCAGCAGCCAAGACCATGAAGGTTACGAGCAGTACTTC
cdr3_aa: CASSQDHEGYEQYF
v_call: TRBV4-2
j_call: TRBJ2-7
d_call: .
clone_size: few

cdr3_nt: TGTGCCAGCAGCGTTACCGGGGGTGCATGGGAGCAGTACTTC
cdr3_aa: CASSVTGGAWEQYF
v_call: TRBV9
j_call: TRBJ2-7
d_call: .
clone_size: few

cdr3_nt: TGTGCCAGCAGCATTCCTGGGTCGCAATCCTACGAGCAGTACTTC
cdr3_aa: CASSIPGSQSYEQYF
v_call: TRBV5-4
j_call: TRBJ2-7
d_call: .
clone_size: many

cdr3_nt: TGTGCCAGCGGGAGGGTAAGCTTTTCAGATGAGCAGTTCTTC
cdr3_aa: CASGRVSFSDEQFF
v_call: TRBV27
j_call: TRBJ2-1
d_call: TRBD2
clone_size: few

cdr3_nt: TGTGCCAGCAGAACGATACAGGGGAGCACTGAAGCTTTCTTT
cdr3_aa: CASRTIQGSTEAFF
v_call: TRBV7-9
j_call: TRBJ1-1
d_call: TRBD1
clone_size: few

cdr3_nt: TGTGCCAGCAGCTATGGCTACACCTTC
cdr3_aa: CASSYGYTF
v_call: TRBV5-6
j_call: TRBJ1-2
d_call: .
clone_size: .

cdr3_nt: TGTGCCAGCAGCTCAACCCTAGCGGCCACGAACACCGGGGAGCTGTTTTTT
cdr3_aa: CASSSTLAATNTGELFF
v_call: TRBV7-2
j_call: TRBJ2-2
d_call: TRBD2
clone_size: .

cdr3_nt: TGTGCCAGCAGTTATGCGGGAGCGGTAGATACGCAGTATTTT
cdr3_aa: CASSYAGAVDTQYF
v_call: TRBV6-5
j_call: TRBJ2-3
d_call: TRBD2
clone_size: .

cdr3_nt: TGTGCCACCAGCATGGGACTAGCGGGAAGGATTCTCGAGACCCAGTACTTC
cdr3_aa: CATSMGLAGRILETQYF
v_call: TRBV15
j_call: TRBJ2-5
d_call: TRBD2
clone_size: few

cdr3_nt: TGTGCCAGCAGCCCGGGACGCGATACCTACTACGAGCAGTACTTC
cdr3_aa: CASSPGRDTYYEQYF
v_call: TRBV5-4
j_call: TRBJ2-7
d_call: .
clone_size: .

cdr3_nt: TGTGCCAGCTATCAGGGTTTTGGATATGGCTACACCTTC
cdr3_aa: CASYQGFGYGYTF
v_call: TRBV6-5
j_call: TRBJ1-2
d_call: .
clone_size: .

cdr3_nt: TGCAGCGTTGAAACGCAGGGGAGGGCCTACGAGCAGTACTTC
cdr3_aa: CSVETQGRAYEQYF
v_call: TRBV29-1
j_call: TRBJ2-7
d_call: .
clone_size: .

cdr3_nt: TGTGCCAGCAGTTTTCTCTCCGACCAAGAGACCCAGTACTTC
cdr3_aa: CASSFLSDQETQYF
v_call: TRBV28
j_call: TRBJ2-5
d_call: .
clone_size: .

cdr3_nt: TGTGCCAGCAGTGGTAGAGGGGTTTGGGGCTACGAGCAGTACTTC
cdr3_aa: CASSGRGVWGYEQYF
v_call: TRBV28
j_call: TRBJ2-7
d_call: .
clone_size: .

cdr3_nt: TGTGCCAGCAGTTTATTTGGACTAGCGGGAGTAGGGGAGCAGTACTTC
cdr3_aa: CASSLFGLAGVGEQYF
v_call: TRBV28
j_call: TRBJ2-7
d_call: TRBD2
clone_size: .

cdr3_nt: TGTGCCAGTACTGCTAGCGGGAGCTACACAGATACGCAGTATTTT
cdr3_aa: CASTASGSYTDTQYF
v_call: TRBV19
j_call: TRBJ2-3
d_call: TRBD2
clone_size: many

cdr3_nt: TGCGCCAGCAGCCAAGATCCTTTTGGGTGGGGGTATGACACTGAAGCTTTCTTT
cdr3_aa: CASSQDPFGWGYDTEAFF
v_call: TRBV4-1
j_call: TRBJ1-1
d_call: .
clone_size: .

cdr3_nt: TGTGCCAGCAGTTCGACAGGTTCGGGCAATCAGCCCCAGCATTTT
cdr3_aa: CASSSTGSGNQPQHF
v_call: TRBV7-5
j_call: TRBJ1-5
d_call: .
clone_size: .

cdr3_nt: TGTGCCAGCAGCCCCTGGACCGGGGGGAATACGCAGTATTTT
cdr3_aa: CASSPWTGGNTQYF
v_call: TRBV11-2
j_call: TRBJ2-3
d_call: TRBD2
clone_size: .

cdr3_nt: TGTGCCAGCAGCTCGCCTACTAGCGGTCGCACAGATACGCAGTATTTT
cdr3_aa: CASSSPTSGRTDTQYF
v_call: TRBV7-8
j_call: TRBJ2-3
d_call: TRBD2
clone_size: .

cdr3_nt: TGCGCCAGCAGCGTGGACAGTTACAATGAGCAGTTCTTC
cdr3_aa: CASSVDSYNEQFF
v_call: TRBV5-1
j_call: TRBJ2-1
d_call: .
clone_size: .

cdr3_nt: TGCGCCAGCAGCCATACCAGACAGCCCCCTCGGGATACGCAGTATTTT
cdr3_aa: CASSHTRQPPRDTQYF
v_call: TRBV4-3
j_call: TRBJ2-3
d_call: .
clone_size: .

cdr3_nt: TGTGCCAGCAGTTTATCGGCAGGACCGATCGATACGCAGTATTTT
cdr3_aa: CASSLSAGPIDTQYF
v_call: TRBV28
j_call: TRBJ2-3
d_call: .
clone_size: few

cdr3_nt: TGTGCCAGCAGCTTCCCTAGTGCGACAGAAATAAACACCGGGGAGCTGTTTTTT
cdr3_aa: CASSFPSATEINTGELFF
v_call: TRBV11-2
j_call: TRBJ2-2
d_call: .
clone_size: many

cdr3_nt: TGCGCCAGCAGCCAAGGTCAGACCCTAATCATGAACACTGAAGCTTTCTTT
cdr3_aa: CASSQGQTLIMNTEAFF
v_call: TRBV4-1
j_call: TRBJ1-1
d_call: .
clone_size: .

cdr3_nt: TGTGCCAGCAGCATAAAGGGCAGCTCCTACGAGCAGTACTTC
cdr3_aa: CASSIKGSSYEQYF
v_call: TRBV12-2
j_call: TRBJ2-7
d_call: .
clone_size: .

cdr3_nt: TGTGCCTGGAGCCTCGGACATCTCGCGGAGCAGTACTTC
cdr3_aa: CAWSLGHLAEQYF
v_call: TRBV30
j_call: TRBJ2-7
d_call: .
clone_size: .

cdr3_nt: TGTGCCAGCCAGGGACAGGAGGCCTACGAGCAGTACTTC
cdr3_aa: CASQGQEAYEQYF
v_call: TRBV6-4
j_call: TRBJ2-7
d_call: TRBD1
clone_size: .

cdr3_nt: TGTGCCACCAGCAGAGGGCCGGGACTCCAAGAGACCCAGTACTTC
cdr3_aa: CATSRGPGLQETQYF
v_call: TRBV15
j_call: TRBJ2-5
d_call: .
clone_size: .

cdr3_nt: TGTGCCAGCACTACAGGTTCTTCAGCCGAGCAGTACTTC
cdr3_aa: CASTTGSSAEQYF
v_call: TRBV2
j_call: TRBJ2-7
d_call: .
clone_size: .

cdr3_nt: TGTGCCAGCAGCATAGACTCCCCTCGTTACAATGAGCAGTTCTTC
cdr3_aa: CASSIDSPRYNEQFF
v_call: TRBV7-2
j_call: TRBJ2-1
d_call: .
clone_size: .

cdr3_nt: TGTGCCAGCTCACCTGGGCTAGCGATCTCCTACGAGCAGTACTTC
cdr3_aa: CASSPGLAISYEQYF
v_call: TRBV18
j_call: TRBJ2-7
d_call: .
clone_size: many

cdr3_nt: TGTGCCAGCAGTGGCAGGGACACCAATGAGCAGTTCTTC
cdr3_aa: CASSGRDTNEQFF
v_call: TRBV25-1
j_call: TRBJ2-1
d_call: .
clone_size: few

cdr3_nt: TGCGCCAGCAGCCAAAGTACTAGGACATCTAACTATGGCTACACCTTC
cdr3_aa: CASSQSTRTSNYGYTF
v_call: TRBV4-1
j_call: TRBJ1-2
d_call: .
clone_size: once

cdr3_nt: TGTGCCAGCAGCTCCGACTGGGCCGGGGAGCTGTTTTTT
cdr3_aa: CASSSDWAGELFF
v_call: TRBV7-9
j_call: TRBJ2-2
d_call: .
clone_size: .

cdr3_nt: TGCGCCAGCAGCCAAGATATACTAGCGGGAGCTAATGAGCAGTTCTTC
cdr3_aa: CASSQDILAGANEQFF
v_call: TRBV4-1
j_call: TRBJ2-1
d_call: TRBD2
clone_size: .

cdr3_nt: TGTGCCAGCAGGCCGAGTACAGGGACGACCTACGAGCAGTACTTC
cdr3_aa: CASRPSTGTTYEQYF
v_call: TRBV27
j_call: TRBJ2-7
d_call: .
clone_size: .

cdr3_nt: TGTGCCAGCAGCATATGGGGGGAAGTCGGCCCCTACGAGCAGTACTTC
cdr3_aa: CASSIWGEVGPYEQYF
v_call: TRBV7-9
j_call: TRBJ2-7
d_call: .
clone_size: .

cdr3_nt: TGTGCCAGCAGCCCCCACTCGGGGATCTCCTACAATGAGCAGTTCTTC
cdr3_aa: CASSPHSGISYNEQFF
v_call: TRBV13
j_call: TRBJ2-1
d_call: .
clone_size: .

cdr3_nt: TGCGCCAGCAGCCAGACACCCCGAGGGAACGGCGGAACCGGGGAGCTGTTTTTT
cdr3_aa: CASSQTPRGNGGTGELFF
v_call: TRBV4-1
j_call: TRBJ2-2
d_call: .
clone_size: .

cdr3_nt: TGTGCCAGCAGTGAATTGGACCCCACCTACTACGAGCAGTACTTC
cdr3_aa: CASSELDPTYYEQYF
v_call: TRBV2
j_call: TRBJ2-7
d_call: .
clone_size: medium-sized

cdr3_nt: TGTGCCAGCAGCTTAAATCCCGACAGGACCTACGAGCAGTACTTC
cdr3_aa: CASSLNPDRTYEQYF
v_call: TRBV4-2
j_call: TRBJ2-7
d_call: .
clone_size: .

cdr3_nt: TGTGCCAGCAGTTTAGTAGCGGGAGGAGGGTACGAGCAGTACTTC
cdr3_aa: CASSLVAGGGYEQYF
v_call: TRBV27
j_call: TRBJ2-7
d_call: TRBD2
clone_size: .

cdr3_nt: TGCGCCAGCAGCCCCCGCCAGGGGGCGCGCACTGAAGCTTTCTTT
cdr3_aa: CASSPRQGARTEAFF
v_call: TRBV5-1
j_call: TRBJ1-1
d_call: TRBD1
clone_size: .

cdr3_nt: TGTGCCAGCAGGAGGGGCAGTTTGTTAGAAGCTTTCTTT
cdr3_aa: CASRRGSLLEAFF
v_call: TRBV28
j_call: TRBJ1-1
d_call: .
clone_size: once

cdr3_nt: TGTGCCAGCAGTGACGCCCCGGAGACAGGGGTCCACGAGCAGTACTTC
cdr3_aa: CASSDAPETGVHEQYF
v_call: TRBV25-1
j_call: TRBJ2-7
d_call: TRBD1
clone_size: .

cdr3_nt: TGTGCCAGCAGTATAAGGACAGCCTCTATCTCCTACAATGAGCAGTTCTTC
cdr3_aa: CASSIRTASISYNEQFF
v_call: TRBV5-4
j_call: TRBJ2-1
d_call: .
clone_size: .

cdr3_nt: TGTGCCAGCACCCTGGGACAGGGCTTTGGAAACACCATATATTTT
cdr3_aa: CASTLGQGFGNTIYF
v_call: TRBV28
j_call: TRBJ1-3
d_call: TRBD1
clone_size: .